This record covers a single T cell receptor (beta chain). Its recognized antigen is unknown. Base qualities are missing; no much larger clone stands one base away. The collaborating institutions used their own protocols to collect whole blood in K2EDTA tubes. For TCRbeta analysis, collaborator samples were shipped as frozen whole blood, as isolated PBMCs, or as DNA extracted from either sample type. CDR1 MNHEY and CDR2 SVGAGI were looked up in the germline V gene. Measured from the cysteine to the phenylalanine, the CDR3 is 11 residues long. Solely the CDR3 DNA is kept, with 33 bases framed from the first base. Deletion took 8 bases off V and 3 bases off J, with a span of 8 bases between the germline ends. The immunoSEQ Assay, a bias-controlled multiplex PCR, was used to amplify TCRbeta CDR3 regions from genomic DNA. Regarding the original processing steps: Within the assay, amplification of reference gene primers was used to estimate how many nucleated cells each sample contained. To quantify the absolute abundance of each unique TCRbeta CDR3 rearrangement, sequence reads were collapsed and filtered. For each sample, productive Simpson clonality was calculated by taking the square root of Simpson's diversity index across productive rearrangements. Sourced from immuneACCESS, this table was stored by TCRdb with only in-frame sequences that have V and J called. A share of the clones is absent; for the studies checked, an unresolved V gene accounts for under half, and the remainder has no known explanation. V and J calls and clone size are those listed in that table; D and trimming were worked out from the DNA. The sample table records around 16,000 clones; 86% of these occur just once. The top ten constitute around 50% of the sample.

This specimen comes from a study of blood T cell repertoires in COVID-19 (TCRdb year 2020). For the wider study: Samples covering the acute and convalescent phases of COVID-19 were provided by collaborators in the United States, Italy and Spain. Nearly every sample came with metadata listing a de-identified subject ID, COVID-19 status, age in years and sex. Where available, HLA class I and class II types were obtained from metadata supplied by the sample provider rather than from assay-based typing. The material from the prospective study consisted of cDNA or gDNA derived from T cells, B-cell-depleted T cells, or PBMCs. Subjects who had been exposed to COVID-19, were actively infected with it, or had recovered from it provided the deeply sampled blood TCRbeta repertoires that made up the dataset. The samples were drawn from the first 160 participants of the ongoing ImmuneRACE study and from 950 to 1,500 subjects provided by 6 global collaborators. The repertoires were made available in a free public database intended to serve as a resource for research on the immune response to SARS-CoV-2. The study at large found these results: Clinical and demographic metadata were provided uncurated, with the amount varying by source and participant.

The chain was built from TRBV6-5 and TRBJ2-7, with the D gene not clear enough to name. The TCR was taken from a man between 60 and 70 years old with acute or convalescent COVID-19. Sample: peripheral blood. The DNA reads as follows: TGTGCCAGCCGACTCGGCTACGAGCAGTACTTC. Translated, this gives CASRLGYEQYF.